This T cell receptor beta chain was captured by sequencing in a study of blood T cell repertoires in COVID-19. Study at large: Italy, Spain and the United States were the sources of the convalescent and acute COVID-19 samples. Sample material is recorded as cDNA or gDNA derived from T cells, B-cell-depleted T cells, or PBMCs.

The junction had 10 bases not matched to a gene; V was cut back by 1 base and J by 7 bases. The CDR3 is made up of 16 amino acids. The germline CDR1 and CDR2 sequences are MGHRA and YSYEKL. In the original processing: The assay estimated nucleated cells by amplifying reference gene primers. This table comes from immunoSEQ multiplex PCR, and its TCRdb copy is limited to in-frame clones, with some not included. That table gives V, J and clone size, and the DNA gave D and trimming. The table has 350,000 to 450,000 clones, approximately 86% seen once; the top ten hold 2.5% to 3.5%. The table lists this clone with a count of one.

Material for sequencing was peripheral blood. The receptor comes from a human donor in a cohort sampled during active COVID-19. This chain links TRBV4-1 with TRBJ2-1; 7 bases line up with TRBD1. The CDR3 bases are TGCGCCAGCAGCCAAGTATTGGGACAGTTGAAAAATGAGCAGTTCTTC. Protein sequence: CASSQVLGQLKNEQFF.